This TCR beta chain was recorded in a study of blood T cell repertoires in COVID-19. Study background: PBMCs, B-cell-depleted T cells, or T cells provided the cDNA or gDNA that made up the material.

This clone was detected only a few times. Repertoires were generated with immunoSEQ multiplex PCR, while TCRdb's copy carries only in-frame clones and drops some. The table includes a few hundred thousand clones, around 90% detected once. This CDR3 has 15 residues. V lost 1 base and J lost 8, with 14 bases in between. Per germline, CDR1 MGHRA and CDR2 YSYEKL. The clonotype comes from a man younger than 35 with active or convalescent COVID-19. The sample consisted of peripheral blood. The rearrangement joins TRBV4-1 to TRBJ1-4, with D uncertain. CDR3 in amino acids: CASSQAPGIGEKLFF. CDR3 DNA sequence: TGCGCCAGCAGCCAAGCTCCGGGAATTGGAGAAAAACTGTTTTTT.